A selection of T cell receptor beta chains follows, all from one sample in a study of blood T cell repertoires in COVID-19. This table comes from immunoSEQ multiplex PCR, and its TCRdb copy is limited to in-frame clones, with some not included. Of 240,000 or so clones in the sample, more than 70% were seen once. Sample: peripheral blood. Receptor source: a woman in her thirties or forties who had recovered from COVID-19. The CDR3 runs from the conserved cysteine through the conserved F or W. A D gene is named only where the DNA matches it firmly. Only some rows state a clone size, as once, few, many or a class for expanded clones.

size | D | length | J | V | DNA | CDR3
- | TRBD2 | 17 | TRBJ2-1 | TRBV6-2/TRBV6-3 | TGTGCCAGCAGTTACCGGGGACTAGCGGGCTCCTACAATGAGCAGTTCTTC | CASSYRGLAGSYNEQFF
once | TRBD1 | 13 | TRBJ1-1 | TRBV7-2 | TGTGCCAGCAGGCGACAGGGGGGCACTGAAGCTTTCTTT | CASRRQGGTEAFF
- | TRBD2 | 19 | TRBJ2-2 | TRBV5-1 | TGCGCCAGCAGCTTGGGGGTTAGCGGGATCGGTGGGAACACCGGGGAGCTGTTTTTT | CASSLGVSGIGGNTGELFF
once | - | 16 | TRBJ1-5 | TRBV7-2 | TGTGCCAGCAGCCCCAGAATTGGTTTGGGCAATCAGCCCCAGCATTTT | CASSPRIGLGNQPQHF
- | - | 13 | TRBJ1-2 | TRBV3-1/TRBV3-2 | TGTGCCAGCAGCCCACCCCAGGGGAATGGCTACACCTTC | CASSPPQGNGYTF
- | - | 14 | TRBJ2-7 | TRBV5-1 | TGCGCCAGCAGCTTAGGGACACACGCACACGAGCAGTACTTC | CASSLGTHAHEQYF
- | - | 15 | TRBJ1-1 | TRBV7-8 | TGTGCCAGCACCCCAGGTTGGGCCTTGAACACTGAAGCTTTCTTT | CASTPGWALNTEAFF
- | TRBD1 | 14 | TRBJ1-1 | TRBV10-1 | TGCGCCAGCACCCCCGGACAGGGGAGAACTGAAGCTTTCTTT | CASTPGQGRTEAFF
- | TRBD2 | 14 | TRBJ2-4 | TRBV5-1 | TGCGCCAGCACGGCGGGAGGGGGCAAAAACATTCAGTACTTC | CASTAGGGKNIQYF
- | TRBD1 | 14 | TRBJ1-5 | TRBV6-4 | TGTGCCAGCAGTGATGGACAGGGGGTTTGGCCCCAGCATTTT | CASSDGQGVWPQHF
- | - | 15 | TRBJ1-2 | TRBV4-3 | TGCGCCAGCAGCCAAGGCAGGGCCACGAGGTATGGCTACACCTTC | CASSQGRATRYGYTF
- | TRBD2 | 16 | TRBJ2-3 | TRBV24-1 | TGTGCCACCAGTGATGGGGTCGCGGGAGGGCCGGATACGCAGTATTTT | CATSDGVAGGPDTQYF
- | TRBD1 | 15 | TRBJ1-1 | TRBV18 | TGTGCCAGCTCACCCCAACAGGGGACGAACACTGAAGCTTTCTTT | CASSPQQGTNTEAFF
- | TRBD2 | 14 | TRBJ2-1 | TRBV30 | TGTGCCTGGAGTCCCCGCGTGGCGGGGGGGAAGCAGTTCTTC | CAWSPRVAGGKQFF